This T cell receptor (beta chain) was sequenced during a study of shared clonotypes between healthy human individuals. About this clone: What it binds is not known.

Whole-study results and caveats: In this cohort, only blood was sampled, and tissue repertoires likely differ. Represented diversity, genetic and exposure-history alike, was limited by few donors.

Tens of thousands of T cell genomes, or 200 ng DNA, went into the sorted-subset replicate PCRs. The protocol was immunoSEQ multiplex PCR, while the TCRdb copy is restricted to in-frame clones and leaves out a portion. The sample shows some 2.3 million clones, roughly 93% of them seen only once. This CDR3 has 17 amino acids. Germline CDR1 SGHDT, CDR2 YYEEEE. V shed 0 bases, J shed 6 bases, and the junction held 11 bases outside the gene matches. Sequenced material: naive CD4+ T cells from PBMCs. Regarding subset: CD45RA+ positively selected. This sequence was found in a man aged 18 to 35 in good health. Some clones in this sample may be carry-over from other donors' samples. The chain has TRBV5-6 and TRBJ2-7; 11 bases map to TRBD2. CDR3 region: CASSLVGLAGSSSEQYF. The CDR3 DNA follows: TGTGCCAGCAGCTTGGTAGGACTAGCGGGCTCGAGTTCCGAGCAGTACTTC.